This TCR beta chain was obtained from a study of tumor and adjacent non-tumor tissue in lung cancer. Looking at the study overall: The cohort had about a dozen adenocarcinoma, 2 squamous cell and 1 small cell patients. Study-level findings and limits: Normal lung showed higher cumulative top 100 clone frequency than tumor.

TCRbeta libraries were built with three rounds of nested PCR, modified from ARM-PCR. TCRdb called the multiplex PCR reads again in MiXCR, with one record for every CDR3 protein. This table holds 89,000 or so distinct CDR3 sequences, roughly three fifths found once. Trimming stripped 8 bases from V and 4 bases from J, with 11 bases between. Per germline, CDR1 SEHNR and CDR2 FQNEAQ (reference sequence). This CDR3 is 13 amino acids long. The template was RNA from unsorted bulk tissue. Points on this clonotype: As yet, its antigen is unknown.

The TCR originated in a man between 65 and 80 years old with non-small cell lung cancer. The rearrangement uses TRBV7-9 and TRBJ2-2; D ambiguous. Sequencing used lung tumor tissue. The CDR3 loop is CASAGGGTGELFF. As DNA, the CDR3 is TGTGCCAGCGCCGGCGGCGGCACCGGGGAGCTGTTTTTT. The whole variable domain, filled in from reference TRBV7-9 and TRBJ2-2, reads DTGVSQNPRHKITKRGQNVTFRCDPISEHNRLYWYRQTLGQGPEFLTYFQNEAQLEKSRLLSDRFSAERPKGSFSTLEIQRTEQGDSAMYLCASAGGGTGELFFGEGSRLTVL.